This T cell receptor beta chain was retrieved from a study of blood T cell repertoires in COVID-19. Overall study: Whether acute or convalescent, the COVID-19 samples came from the United States, Italy and Spain. PBMCs, B-cell-depleted T cells, or T cells were the source of the cDNA or gDNA that made up the material.

CDR1 is LGHDT and CDR2 is YNNKEL in the germline V gene (reference sequence). This CDR3 is 13 amino acids long. Trimming stripped 1 base from V and 13 bases from J, with 13 bases between. In the study's own analysis: Reference gene primer amplification yielded estimated nucleated cell counts. Libraries were prepared by immunoSEQ multiplex PCR; TCRdb keeps only in-frame clonotypes and omits some of them. V and J calls and clone size are as listed in that table; D and trimming were resolved from the DNA. The repertoire holds roughly 62,000 clones, with roughly three quarters as singletons. The clonotype comes from a woman older than 75 with active or convalescent COVID-19. Sequenced input: peripheral blood. The chain recombines TRBV3-1 (or the pseudogene TRBV3-2) with TRBJ1-4; tentatively, D is TRBD1 (5 bases). The CDR3 nucleotides are TGTGCCAGCAGCCAAGCACGGGGGGAAGTACTGTTTTTT. Protein product: CASSQARGEVLFF.